What follows are 30 T cell receptor beta chains derived from one specimen sequenced in a study of cytomegalovirus exposure and HLA in healthy donors. 13 Jbeta primers and 60 Vbeta primers were used for the PCR. TCRdb's table, derived via immunoSEQ multiplex PCR, lists solely in-frame clones and lacks some. The sample consists of roughly 200,000 clones, 65% to 85% of them appearing once. The sample consisted of PBMCs. Every receptor here comes from a man aged 45-65 years in good health and CMV-seronegative.

The sample holds a few counts of this clone. The rearrangement joins TRBV21-1 to TRBJ2-2; the tabulated D call, TRBD1, remains unverified against the DNA. TRBV21-1 is labeled a pseudogene. The CDR3 loop spans 15 amino acids. CDR3 sequence: CASSKEIQYTGELFF. As DNA, the CDR3 is TGTGCCAGCAGCAAAGAAATACAGTACACCGGGGAGCTGTTTTTT.

J is TRBJ1-1 and V is TRBV28, with 7 bases fitting TRBD1. J gave up 1 base and V 6 bases, and 14 bases lay outside the gene matches. This CDR3 contains 17 residues. The germline V gene has CDR1 MDHEN and CDR2 SYDVKM. This chain's CDR3 is CASSPPDRVFGNTEAFF. The CDR3 nucleotides are TGTGCCAGCAGCCCGCCCGACAGGGTCTTCGGGAACACTGAAGCTTTCTTT.

The chain links TRBV27 to TRBJ2-1, with a possible D match to TRBD2 (6 bases). Germline V CDR1 and CDR2: MNHEY, SMNVEV (reference sequence). The V gene lost 6 bases and the J gene lost 7 bases, with 16 bases spanning the gap. The CDR3 length is 14 residues. The CDR3 loop reads CASSPTRVANEQFF. Here the CDR3 DNA reads TGTGCCAGCAGCCCGACTAGAGTTGCGAATGAGCAGTTCTTC.

The chain uses TRBV5-4 and TRBJ2-1, with D possibly TRBD2 on 5 matching bases. The ends were cut back, 0 bases at V and 0 bases at J, with 7 bases in the middle. Germline-derived CDR1 and CDR2 are SGHNT and YYREEE (reference sequence). The CDR3 length is 15 residues. The CDR3 spells CASSLVASSYNEQFF. CDR3 bases: TGTGCCAGCAGCTTGGTAGCGAGCTCCTACAATGAGCAGTTCTTC.

The CDR3 loop is CASSPTGGETEAFF. The CDR3 nucleotides read TGTGCCAGCAGCCCGACAGGGGGTGAAACTGAAGCTTTCTTT. The chain carries TRBV5-5 and TRBJ1-1, with 9 bases that match TRBD1. This CDR3 contains 14 residues. The germline V gene encodes CDR1 SGHKS and CDR2 YYEKEE (reference sequence). The junction had 6 bases not matched to a gene; V was cut back by 4 bases and J by 5 bases.

This clone was observed a handful of times. This chain uses TRBV2 with TRBJ2-3; 14 bases align to TRBD2. The CDR3 sequence is 19 residues long. The J segment lost 1 base and the V segment lost 5 bases, leaving 11 bases of the junction unmatched. Germline CDR1 is SNHLY and CDR2 is FYNNEI. The CDR3 DNA is TGTGCCAGCAGTCGAGGCTGGGGACTAGCGGGAGAGGGCACAGATACGCAGTATTTT. Its protein is CASSRGWGLAGEGTDTQYF. The full variable domain, in which reference TRBV2 and TRBJ2-3 provide the parts outside the CDR3, is EPEVTQTPSHQVTQMGQEVILRCVPISNHLYFYWYRQILGQKVEFLVSFYNNEISEKSEIFDDQFSVERPDGSNFTLKIRSTKLEDSAMYFCASSRGWGLAGEGTDTQYFGPGTRLTVL.

This chain uses TRBV5-1 with TRBJ2-6, with 7 bases identical to TRBD1. CDR3 size: 17 residues. J lost 1 base, V lost 0 bases, and 4 bases had no gene match. Germline V gives CDR1 SGHRS, CDR2 YFSETQ. CDR3 nucleotides: TGCGCCAGCAGCTTGGGATTACAGGGGTCTGGGGCCAACGTCCTGACTTTC. Protein sequence: CASSLGLQGSGANVLTF.

The gene calls are TRBV7-6 and TRBJ2-5; TRBD2 aligns across 15 bases. The length of the CDR3 is 18 residues. CDR1 is SGHVS, CDR2 FNYEAQ, per germline. V lost 4 bases and J lost 1; bases outside the gene matches: 7. The CDR3 DNA reads TGTGCCAGCAGCTCCGGGACTAGCGGGAGGCGGATCCAAGAGACCCAGTACTTC. It is translated as CASSSGTSGRRIQETQYF. The full variable domain, its missing parts supplied by reference TRBV7-6 and TRBJ2-5, is GAGVSQSPRYKVTKRGQDVALRCDPISGHVSLYWYRQALGQGPEFLTYFNYEAQQDKSGLPNDRFSAERPEGSISTLTIQRTEQRDSAMYRCASSSGTSGRRIQETQYFGPGTRLLVL.

V gene TRBV19 combines with J gene TRBJ2-2, with 7 bases fitting TRBD1. Germline assignment: CDR1 LNHDA and CDR2 SQIVND (reference sequence). J was trimmed by 3 bases and V by 6 bases; bases with no gene match: 4. The CDR3 loop spans 14 amino acids. The CDR3 sequence: CASRSQGYTGELFF. The CDR3 DNA sequence: TGTGCCAGTAGGTCACAGGGGTACACCGGGGAGCTGTTTTTT.

This chain joins TRBV5-1 and TRBJ2-6; D gene unclear. This CDR3 comprises 16 residues. V was trimmed by 4 bases and J by 4 bases, leaving 15 bases between them. The germline gives CDR1 SGHRS, CDR2 YFSETQ. The CDR3 here is CASSPPEAVGANVLTF. The CDR3 DNA is TGCGCCAGCAGCCCTCCCGAGGCAGTAGGGGCCAACGTCCTGACTTTC.

The chain carries TRBV5-4 and TRBJ2-7, with D maybe TRBD2 (6 bases). This CDR3 is built from 16 residues. Germline assignment: CDR1 SGHNT and CDR2 YYREEE (reference sequence). Deletions cut 4 bases from V and 1 base from J, with 18 bases between. DNA for the CDR3: TGTGCCAGCAGCCTAGGGACTCCCGGGGCTTCCTACGAGCAGTACTTC. Residues: CASSLGTPGASYEQYF.

This chain joins TRBV7-9 and TRBJ2-7; 7 bases are a match to TRBD1. V was clipped by 3 bases and J by 2 bases; unmatched bases: 7. Germline V CDR1 and CDR2: SEHNR, FQNEAQ (reference sequence). This CDR3 contains 15 residues. The CDR3 reads CASSFRDSFTYEQYF. The CDR3 DNA sequence: TGTGCCAGCAGCTTCCGGGACAGTTTCACCTACGAGCAGTACTTC.

The CDR3 here is CASSKGLDGQNTEAFF. The CDR3 nucleotides are TGTGCCAGCAGCAAGGGACTCGACGGACAGAACACTGAAGCTTTCTTT. The rearrangement uses TRBV9 and TRBJ1-1; D might be TRBD1 (5 bases). The germline V gene has CDR1 SGDLS and CDR2 YYNGEE. Trimming stripped 4 bases from V and 1 base from J, with 17 bases between. This CDR3 has 16 amino acids.

This chain connects TRBV27 to TRBJ2-1; 9 bases agree with TRBD2. CDR1 is MNHEY and CDR2 is SMNVEV in the germline V gene (reference sequence). CDR3 size: 12 residues. V gave up 5 bases and J gave up 13 bases; unmatched junction bases: 6. CDR3 sequence reads: CASSAPGTSQFF. For the CDR3, the DNA is TGTGCCAGCAGTGCGCCCGGGACTAGCCAGTTCTTC.

The V call is TRBV6-5, the J call TRBJ2-3, with 11 bases matching TRBD2. The V gene's germline CDR1 is MNHEY and CDR2 SVGAGI. The V segment lost 6 bases and the J segment 6 bases; nucleotides outside the gene matches: 5. CDR3 length: 14 residues. CDR3 protein: CASRRLAGTDTQYF. The CDR3 DNA follows: TGTGCCAGCAGGAGACTAGCGGGAACTGATACGCAGTATTTT.

The chain joins TRBV30 to TRBJ2-3; TRBD2 matches at 7 bases. The CDR3 length is 15 residues. From germline, CDR1 is GTSNPN and CDR2 SVGIG (reference sequence). The V gene end was trimmed by 7 bases and the J gene end by 2 bases; junction bases not matched to a gene: 12. In DNA form, the CDR3 reads TGTGCCTCAGGGAGGGACTTGGTCCCCACAGATACGCAGTATTTT. Translation: CASGRDLVPTDTQYF.

The chain combines TRBV12-5 with TRBJ2-1; 8 bases match TRBD2. The CDR3 spans 20 residues. Trimming cost V 7 bases and J 4 bases; bases outside gene matches: 24. Germline-derived CDR1 and CDR2 are LGHNT and FRNRAP. This CDR3 reads CASVFKPLGTRNWSYNEQFF. The CDR3 DNA follows: TGTGCTAGTGTCTTCAAGCCCCTCGGGACTAGAAATTGGTCTTACAATGAGCAGTTCTTC.

The chain's CDR3 is CASSQAGQGVYSGNTIYF. CDR3 sequence (DNA): TGCGCCAGCAGCCAAGCCGGACAGGGGGTATACTCTGGAAACACCATATATTTT. The rearrangement joins TRBV4-1 to TRBJ1-3, with 10 bases matching TRBD1. Germline assignment: CDR1 MGHRA and CDR2 YSYEKL. The CDR3 extends over 18 amino acids. The V segment lost 1 base and the J segment 0 bases; nucleotides outside the gene matches: 6.

This chain connects TRBV9 to TRBJ1-3; 7 nucleotides match TRBD1. Germline CDR1 SGDLS, CDR2 YYNGEE. CDR3 length equals 15 residues. V gave up 4 bases and J gave up 5 bases; unmatched junction bases: 9. This CDR3 is CASSPDHRGRNTIYF. In nucleotides, the CDR3 is TGTGCCAGCAGCCCAGATCACAGGGGACGAAACACCATATATTTT.

On this clone itself: Within the sample, other DNA sequences also encode this same CDR3. The CDR3 loop is CASSGPGQGNYGYTF. CDR3 nucleotides: TGTGCCAGTAGTGGCCCGGGACAGGGGAACTATGGCTACACCTTC. This chain uses TRBV19 with TRBJ1-2; 10 nucleotides match TRBD1. CDR1 is LNHDA, CDR2 SQIVND, per germline (reference sequence). The CDR3 is made up of 15 amino acids. V dropped 5 bases and J dropped 2; count of bases not matched to a gene: 5.

This clone was counted only a few times. The chain links TRBV5-4 to TRBJ2-7, with D possibly being TRBD1 (6 bases). V was trimmed by 2 bases and J by 0 bases, leaving 15 bases between them. CDR3 size: 16 residues. Germline values: CDR1 SGHNT, CDR2 YYREEE (reference sequence). CDR3 bases: TGTGCCAGCAGCTTTGGGGGCAGGGAGAGCTCCTACGAGCAGTACTTC. This sequence encodes CASSFGGRESSYEQYF.

This clone is judged medium-sized (0.01 to 0.1%). The chain carries TRBV11-2 and TRBJ1-5; weak D call: TRBD1 (6 bases). V was trimmed by 5 bases and J by 3 bases, leaving 11 bases between them. This CDR3 contains 14 residues. Germline values: CDR1 SGHAT, CDR2 FQNNGV. In nucleotides, the CDR3 is TGTGCCAGCAGCGCGGACAGTTCCAATCAGCCCCAGCATTTT. It encodes CASSADSSNQPQHF.

The CDR3 DNA follows: TGCGCCAGCAGCTCCCCACTAGAGAAAAGGTACCAAGAGACCCAGTACTTC. Its translation is CASSSPLEKRYQETQYF. The genes are TRBV5-1 and TRBJ2-5; TRBD2 might be the D (5 bases). CDR1 and CDR2 from the germline V gene are SGHRS and YFSETQ. The CDR3 runs 17 residues. Trimming shortened V by 3 bases and J by 0 bases, and 18 bases separated the two germline ends.

The table lists this clone with a count of one. The chain joins TRBV13 to TRBJ2-7; TRBD2 matches 13 bases. The germline V gene has CDR1 PRHDT and CDR2 FYEKMQ (reference sequence). Trimming cost V 4 bases and J 5 bases; bases outside gene matches: 20. The CDR3 spans 20 residues. This CDR3 is CASSSRLIWTSGRGGDEQYF. For the CDR3, the DNA is TGTGCCAGCAGCTCACGACTCATCTGGACTAGCGGGAGAGGTGGCGACGAGCAGTACTTC.

CDR3 nucleotides: TGTGCCACCAGCAGACCGGGGACTAGCGGGAGAAGGGGGAATGAGCAGTTCTTC. Its translation: CATSRPGTSGRRGNEQFF. The chain links TRBV15 to TRBJ2-1; 14 nucleotides line up with TRBD2. This CDR3 comprises 18 residues. Germline V gives CDR1 LNHNV, CDR2 YYDKDF (reference sequence). V dropped 2 bases and J dropped 7; count of bases not matched to a gene: 10.

V gene TRBV4-2 combines with J gene TRBJ2-1; no clear D. The CDR3 length is 15 residues. The V gene's germline CDR1 is LGHNA and CDR2 YNFKEQ. V lost 0 bases, J lost 4 bases, and 10 bases lay in between. The CDR3 here is CASSQDWNSYNEQFF. The CDR3 region has the DNA TGTGCCAGCAGCCAAGATTGGAACAGTTACAATGAGCAGTTCTTC.

The chain recombines TRBV25-1 with TRBJ2-5, with 9 bases that match TRBD2. J lost 5 bases, V lost 2 bases, and 6 bases had no gene match. The V gene's germline CDR1 is MGHDK and CDR2 SYGVNS. CDR3 length: 15 residues. The CDR3 DNA is TGTGCCAGCAGTGAACGCGGGAGGGGGGGGGAGACCCAGTACTTC. Encoded protein: CASSERGRGGETQYF.

This clone came up a few times. This chain uses TRBV18 with TRBJ1-6; D gene uncertain. Germline CDR1 reads KGHSH; CDR2 reads LQKENI. Trimming shortened V by 2 bases and J by 0 bases, and 5 bases separated the two germline ends. The length of the CDR3 is 15 residues. CDR3 DNA: TGTGCCAGCTCACCAGGGAGCTCCTATAATTCACCCCTCCACTTT. Translating gives CASSPGSSYNSPLHF.

The V and J genes are TRBV18 and TRBJ2-7, with 11 bases aligning to TRBD2. This CDR3 is built from 13 residues. The germline V gene has CDR1 KGHSH and CDR2 LQKENI. J lost 6 bases, V lost 4 bases, and 2 bases had no gene match. The CDR3, as DNA: TGTGCCAGCTCACAACTAGCGGGAGTCGAGCAGTACTTC. Protein sequence: CASSQLAGVEQYF.

This clone was counted only a few times. V and J are TRBV29-1 and TRBJ1-1; 8 nucleotides agree with TRBD1. CDR3 length: 12 residues. Germline CDR1 reads SQVTM; CDR2 reads ANQGSEA. CDR3 DNA sequence: TGCAGGTTCGACAGGGGAAGTACTGAAGCTTTCTTT. Protein: CRFDRGSTEAFF.